This entry features one TCR beta chain sequence. Antigen specificity is unknown. This sample was included in a study of follicular helper T cells after annual influenza vaccination. Study-wide points: Recurrent ICOS+CD38+ cTfh clonotypes included tetramer and AIM influenza-specific ones. ICOS+CD38+ cTfh clonality change tracked circulating plasmablast frequency change.

Produced via immunoSEQ multiplex PCR; TCRdb's table is partial and in-frame only. Of 6,000 to 8,000 clones detected, roughly 84% appear once; the ten largest clones hold about 1.6%. This CDR3 has 14 amino acids. CDR1 and CDR2 from the germline V gene are WSHSY and SAAADI. V was trimmed by 6 bases and J by 2 bases, leaving 14 bases between them. Time point reported: 2015-2016 season, 7 days after influenza vaccination. Blood volume per time point ranged from about 40 to 110 mL. ICOS+CD38+ and ICOS-CD38- fractions were sorted from non-naive CD4+CXCR5+PD-1+ cells. The sample was CXCR5+ CD38- circulating T follicular helper cells from blood, taken 7 days after influenza vaccination. Subset denoted: circulating Tfh, non-naive CD4+CXCR5+PD-1+ (ICOS+CD38+ or ICOS-CD38-). The chain has TRBV10-2 and TRBJ2-7; D is unresolved. This clonotype originated in an adult who received the influenza vaccine. CDR3 DNA: TGCGCCAGCAGCAAGGGCTCAGCCACCTACGAGCAGTACTTC. It encodes CASSKGSATYEQYF.